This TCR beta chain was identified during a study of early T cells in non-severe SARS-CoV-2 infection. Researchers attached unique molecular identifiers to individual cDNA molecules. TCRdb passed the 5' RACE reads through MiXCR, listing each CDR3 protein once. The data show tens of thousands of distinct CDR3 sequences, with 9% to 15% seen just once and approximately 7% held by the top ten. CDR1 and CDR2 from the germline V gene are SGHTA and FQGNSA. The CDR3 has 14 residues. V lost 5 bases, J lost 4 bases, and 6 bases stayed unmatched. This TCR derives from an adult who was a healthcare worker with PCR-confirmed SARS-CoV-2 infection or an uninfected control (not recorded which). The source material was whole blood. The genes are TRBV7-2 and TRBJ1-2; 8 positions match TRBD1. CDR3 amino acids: CASSRTGQGYGYTF. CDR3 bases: TGTGCCAGCAGCCGGACAGGGCAGGGCTATGGCTACACCTTC.